Presented here are 2 T cell receptor beta chains from one specimen sequenced in a study of blood T cell repertoires in COVID-19. Produced via immunoSEQ multiplex PCR; TCRdb's table is partial and in-frame only. The sample has about 160,000 clones, around 92% seen once. The source material was peripheral blood. Every receptor here comes from a man younger than 40 with COVID-19, enrolled during active disease.

The chain employs TRBV7-2 and TRBJ2-5, with 9 bases fitting TRBD2. The CDR3 is made up of 16 amino acids. Germline assignment: CDR1 SGHTA and CDR2 FQGNSA. V lost 0 bases, J lost 1 base, and 3 bases stayed unmatched. CDR3 sequence reads: CASSLASTSGQETQYF. CDR3 DNA sequence: TGTGCCAGCAGCTTAGCCTCGACTAGCGGCCAAGAGACCCAGTACTTC.

This chain uses TRBV23-1 with TRBJ1-1; no reliable D call. TRBV23-1 is known as an ORF, though its function is uncertain. The CDR3 runs to 17 residues. The V and J ends lost 6 bases and 1 base respectively, with 21 bases between them. This CDR3 is CASSPKAEATPNTEAFF. The DNA for the CDR3 is TGCGCCAGCAGCCCGAAGGCGGAGGCAACTCCGAACACTGAAGCTTTCTTT.